This TCR beta chain was observed in a study of blood T cells in healthy people across ages. Trimming pared 5 bases from V and 11 bases from J, leaving 15 bases between. Per germline, CDR1 DFQATT and CDR2 SNEGSKA (reference sequence). CDR3 length: 11 residues. Then a second PCR, running roughly 7 to 11 cycles, was carried out with a sample-barcoded 5' primer and a J-beta primer mix. At least 2.5 million CDR3-containing paired-end reads were obtained per sample. TCRdb analysed the 5' RACE reads with MiXCR anew, one entry per CDR3 protein. The sample lists about 1 million distinct CDR3 sequences, 35% to 50% occurring once. Points on this clonotype: What it recognizes is unknown.

General observations from the study: Any changes in expanded clonotypes were possibly confounded, as donor CMV status remained unknown. Roughly linear age-related decline in beta diversity appeared, significant by age 40. Correlation between TCR beta diversity and naive T cell percentage was strong.

The receptor's source is a woman in her sixties or seventies in good health. Material for sequencing was blood. The genes are TRBV20-1 and TRBJ2-5; D may be TRBD2 (5 bases). This chain's CDR3 is CSAGGAWEQYF. For the CDR3, the DNA is TGCAGTGCTGGTGGCGCTTGGGAGCAGTACTTC.